This T cell receptor beta chain was identified during a study of shared clonotypes between healthy human individuals. Study at large: Contributing individuals were a couple of females and three males aged 18 to 49. Regarding the study as a whole: Clonotype sharing among donors, it was expected, would be affected by sequencing depth. Estimated richness values were generally larger in naive subsets than in memory subsets. In a handful of donors, around 5% of naive CD4 clonotypes appeared in common.

Profiling relied on immunoSEQ multiplex PCR, and the TCRdb table lists in-frame clones only, not all of them. Of roughly 700,000 clones listed, approximately 79% are singletons. Germline lookup yields CDR1 DFQATT and CDR2 SNEGSKA (reference sequence). V was clipped by 4 bases and J by 4 bases, with 4 bases between them. CDR3 size: 10 residues. About this clone itself: Antigen specificity is unknown.

The chain carries TRBV20-1 and TRBJ2-5, with no clear D. The sample was memory CD4+ T cells sorted from blood. Subset meaning: CD45RA-negative fraction. The source of this sequence is a woman in her twenties or thirties in good health. The CDR3 coding sequence is TGCAGTGCTAAGAGAGAGACCCAGTACTTC. Amino acids: CSAKRETQYF.